This T cell receptor beta chain was recorded in a study of human T cells and chemical hapten exposure. About the study: Cases of alopecia areata, totalis or universalis occurred in a predominantly female patient group.

TCRdb passed the RACE reads through MiXCR, listing each CDR3 protein once. The sample shows more than 55,000 distinct CDR3 sequences, 10% to 12% of them seen only once. Time point given: pre-sensitization, week 0. Treatment in this sample: therapeutic diphenylcyclopropenone sensitization with weekly scalp DPC. V was shortened by 10 bases and J by 0 bases, with 13 bases between the two germline ends. This CDR3 spans 14 amino acids. Germline V CDR1 and CDR2: MDHEN, SYDVKM. The input for sequencing was whole blood, taken in connection with sensitization to the hapten diphenylcyclopropenone (DPC). The source is a woman in her thirties or forties with alopecia areata. Some clones in this sample may be carry-over from other donors' samples. This rearrangement joins TRBV28 to TRBJ2-1; possibly TRBD2 for D (5 bases). The CDR3 region is CAIRGSSSYNEQFF. The CDR3 DNA reads as TGTGCCATCCGGGGTTCTAGCTCCTACAATGAGCAGTTCTTC.